The subject of this entry is one T cell receptor beta chain. The target antigen is unknown. This CDR3 comprises 14 residues. Germline V gene sequence: CDR1 SNHLY, CDR2 FYNNEI. Trimming took off 0 bases at V and 6 bases at J, with 10 bases between the two ends. This record comes from a study of T-cell memory formation after mild COVID-19. Study as a whole: TCR clusters showed largely donor specificity.

TCR alpha and TCR beta cDNA libraries carrying sample barcodes and UMIs came from 5'RACE with constant-segment primers. One entry per CDR3 protein, called by TCRdb with MiXCR from the 5' RACE reads. The table has under 200,000 distinct CDR3 sequences, around a third seen once. Overall study results and limits: The study detected some responding clones in pre-infection memory, suggesting cross-reactive memory joined.

The receptor comes from an adult woman who had mild COVID-19 (a few samples of this study predate the infection). Cell type and time point are not known. The gene calls are TRBV2 and TRBJ2-3; no firm D call. Sequenced material: PBMCs or a T cell subset sorted from them (not recorded which). The DNA for the CDR3 is TGTGCCAGCAGTGAAGCGCTTTTGCGGGATACGCAGTATTTT. Protein: CASSEALLRDTQYF.